This T cell receptor (beta chain) derives from a study of cytomegalovirus exposure and HLA in healthy donors. On the study more broadly: Within the Caucasian-associated ancestry cluster were roughly 81% of the roughly 430 genotyped donors.

The PCR used 60 Vbeta and 13 Jbeta primers. Only in-frame clones appear in the TCRdb table, and some are missing; sequencing was by immunoSEQ multiplex PCR. This table holds about 130,000 clones, over 70% found once. Of note for this clone: Antigen: not known.

Points from the study as a whole: A later analysis linked 15,000 to 20,000 TCR beta sequences to HLA alleles at 0.05 false discovery rate. Later work found that TCR association rates differed between HLA loci; DRB1 had the most and HLA-C the fewest. In a later analysis, HLA-associated TCR beta chains were more clonally expanded than equally common others.

This CDR3 has 17 residues. In germline, CDR1 is SGHRS, CDR2 YFSETQ. The V gene lost 0 bases and the J gene lost 7 bases, with 20 bases spanning the gap. The receptor was isolated from a man aged 30 to 39 in good health and CMV-seronegative. The rearrangement joins TRBV5-1 to TRBJ2-1; D is possibly TRBD2 (6 bases). Sequencing was carried out using PBMCs. CDR3 nucleotide sequence: TGCGCCAGCAGCTTGGGACTAGTAGCGTCGGGGGTGAATGAGCAGTTCTTC. It encodes CASSLGLVASGVNEQFF.